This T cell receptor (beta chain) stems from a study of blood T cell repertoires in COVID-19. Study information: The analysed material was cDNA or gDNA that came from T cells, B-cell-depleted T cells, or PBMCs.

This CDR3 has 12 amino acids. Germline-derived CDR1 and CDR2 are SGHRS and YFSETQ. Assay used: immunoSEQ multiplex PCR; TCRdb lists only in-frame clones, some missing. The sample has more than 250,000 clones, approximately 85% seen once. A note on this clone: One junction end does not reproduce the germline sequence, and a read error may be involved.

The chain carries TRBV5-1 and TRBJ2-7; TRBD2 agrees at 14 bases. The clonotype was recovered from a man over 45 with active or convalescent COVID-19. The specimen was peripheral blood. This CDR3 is CASRGTSGSGDF. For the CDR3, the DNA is TGCGCCAGCAGAGGGACTAGCGGGAGTGGAGACTTC.